This TCR beta chain was sequenced for a study of technical replicates of blood from several donors. Repertoires were generated with immunoSEQ multiplex PCR, while TCRdb's copy carries only in-frame clones and drops some. The sample lists under 85,000 clones, almost 98% occurring once. Trimming removed 3 bases from V and 6 bases from J; junction bases left unmatched: 9. The CDR3 runs 15 residues. The germline V gene encodes CDR1 MNHNS and CDR2 SASEGT. V usage is TRBV6-1 and J usage is TRBJ2-7, with 9 nucleotides matching TRBD1. The origin of this receptor is a human donor in good health. Sequencing used T cells isolated from PBMCs. Here the CDR3 reads CASSETPQGAGEQYF. CDR3 DNA: TGTGCCAGCAGTGAGACGCCACAGGGGGCGGGCGAGCAGTACTTC.